This TCR beta chain was found in a study of T cell responses to AZD1222 COVID-19 vaccine. General observations from the study: Two AZD1222 doses significantly raised spike-specific TCR breadth and depth over controls. Researchers took repertoire samples only after the peak T cell response had come. Only a handful of people who got AZD1222 tested seropositive at baseline. The donor cohort was predominantly white British with a female majority, and clonal diversity may have been underestimated.

This clone has just one count. Its target is unknown. CDR3 length: 14 residues. V lost 3 bases, J lost 0 bases, and 7 bases lay in between. From germline, CDR1 is SEHNR and CDR2 FQNEAQ (reference sequence). Sequencing was performed with immunoSEQ multiplex PCR; in TCRdb, only in-frame clones are kept and a portion is missing. The repertoire holds about 150,000 clones, with around nine tenths as singletons. The material sequenced was peripheral blood, taken on day 0 of AZD1222 vaccination. This TCR came from an adult in good health. J is TRBJ2-3 and V is TRBV7-9, with D uncertain. CDR3 DNA: TGTGCCAGCAGCTTTGCACAGAGCACAGATACGCAGTATTTT. The encoded protein is CASSFAQSTDTQYF.